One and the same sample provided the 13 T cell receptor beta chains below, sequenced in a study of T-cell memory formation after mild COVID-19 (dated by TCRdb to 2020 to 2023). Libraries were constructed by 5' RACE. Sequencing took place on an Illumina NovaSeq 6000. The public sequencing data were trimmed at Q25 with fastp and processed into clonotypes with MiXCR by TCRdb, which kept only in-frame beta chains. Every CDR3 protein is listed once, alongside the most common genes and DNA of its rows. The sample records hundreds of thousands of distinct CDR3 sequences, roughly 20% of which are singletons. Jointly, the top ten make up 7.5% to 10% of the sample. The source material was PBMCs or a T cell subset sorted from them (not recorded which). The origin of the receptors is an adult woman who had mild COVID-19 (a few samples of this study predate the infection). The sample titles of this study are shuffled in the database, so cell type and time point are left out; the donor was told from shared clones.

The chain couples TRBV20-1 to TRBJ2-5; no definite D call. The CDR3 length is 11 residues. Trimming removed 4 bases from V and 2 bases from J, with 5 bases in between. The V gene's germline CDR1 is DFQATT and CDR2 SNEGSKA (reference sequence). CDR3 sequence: CSAKRQETQYF. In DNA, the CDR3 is TGCAGTGCTAAGAGACAAGAGACCCAGTACTTC.

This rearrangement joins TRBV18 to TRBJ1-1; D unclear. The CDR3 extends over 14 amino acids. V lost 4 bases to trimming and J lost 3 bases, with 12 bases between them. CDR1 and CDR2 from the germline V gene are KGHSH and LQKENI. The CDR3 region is CASSQWQADTEAFF. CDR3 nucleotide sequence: TGTGCCAGCTCACAGTGGCAGGCGGACACTGAAGCTTTCTTT.

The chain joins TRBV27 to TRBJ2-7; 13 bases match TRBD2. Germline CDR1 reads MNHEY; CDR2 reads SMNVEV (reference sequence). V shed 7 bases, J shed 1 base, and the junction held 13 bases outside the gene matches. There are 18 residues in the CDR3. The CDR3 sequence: CASTGGSEGLAGSYEQYF. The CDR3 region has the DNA TGTGCCAGCACAGGGGGGTCGGAGGGACTAGCGGGATCCTACGAGCAGTACTTC.

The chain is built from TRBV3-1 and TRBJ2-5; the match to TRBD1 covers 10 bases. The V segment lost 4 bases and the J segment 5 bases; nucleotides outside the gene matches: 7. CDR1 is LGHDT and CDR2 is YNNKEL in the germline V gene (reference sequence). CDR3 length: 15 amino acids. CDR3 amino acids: CASSPRTGGAETQYF. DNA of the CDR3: TGTGCCAGCAGCCCACGGACAGGGGGTGCGGAGACCCAGTACTTC.

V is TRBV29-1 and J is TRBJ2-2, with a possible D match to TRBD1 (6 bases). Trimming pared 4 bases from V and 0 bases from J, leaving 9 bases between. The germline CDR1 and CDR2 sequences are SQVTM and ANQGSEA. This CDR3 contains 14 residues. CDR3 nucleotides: TGCAGCGTTGTGAACAGGGCGAACACCGGGGAGCTGTTTTTT. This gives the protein CSVVNRANTGELFF.

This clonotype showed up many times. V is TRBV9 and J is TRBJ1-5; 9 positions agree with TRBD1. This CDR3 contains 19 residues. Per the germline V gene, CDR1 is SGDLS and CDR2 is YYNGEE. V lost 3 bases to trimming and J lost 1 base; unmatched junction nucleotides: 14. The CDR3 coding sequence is TGTGCCAGCAGCGGACAGGGGGATCTTAGAGGTTTGAGCAATCAGCCCCAGCATTTT. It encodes CASSGQGDLRGLSNQPQHF.

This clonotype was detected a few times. This chain's CDR3 is CAISEGDTGELFF. As DNA, the CDR3 is TGTGCCATCAGTGAAGGGGACACCGGGGAGCTGTTTTTT. The chain combines TRBV10-3 with TRBJ2-2, with D possibly being TRBD1 (5 bases). CDR3 length: 13 residues. Trimming shortened V by 3 bases and J by 3 bases, and 5 bases separated the two germline ends. Germline lookup yields CDR1 ENHRY and CDR2 SYGVKD.

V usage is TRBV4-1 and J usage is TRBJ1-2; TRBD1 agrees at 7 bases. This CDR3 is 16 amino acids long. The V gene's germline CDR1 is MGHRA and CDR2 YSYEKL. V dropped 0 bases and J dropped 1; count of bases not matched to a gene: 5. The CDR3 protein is CASSQEEGAVNYGYTF. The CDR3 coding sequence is TGCGCCAGCAGCCAAGAGGAGGGGGCTGTTAACTATGGCTACACCTTC.

This chain's CDR3 is CASSVDRGNTGELFF. The DNA for the CDR3 is TGTGCCAGCAGCGTAGATAGGGGGAACACCGGGGAGCTGTTTTTT. The chain combines TRBV9 with TRBJ2-2, with a possible D match to TRBD1 (5 bases). This CDR3 contains 15 residues. Germline CDR1 is SGDLS and CDR2 is YYNGEE. V lost 0 bases to trimming and J lost 1 base, with 7 bases between them. The variable domain in full, completed from reference TRBV9 and TRBJ2-2, reads DSGVTQTPKHLITATGQRVTLRCSPRSGDLSVYWYQQSLDQGLQFLIQYYNGEERAKGNILERFSAQQFPDLHSELNLSSLELGDSALYFCASSVDRGNTGELFFGEGSRLTVL.

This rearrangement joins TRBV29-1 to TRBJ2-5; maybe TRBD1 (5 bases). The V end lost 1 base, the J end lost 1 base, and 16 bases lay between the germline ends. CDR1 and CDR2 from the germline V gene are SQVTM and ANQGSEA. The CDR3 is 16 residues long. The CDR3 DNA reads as TGCAGCGTTGAAGGTGGGGCGGCGGTGGTCCAAGAGACCCAGTACTTC. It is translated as CSVEGGAAVVQETQYF. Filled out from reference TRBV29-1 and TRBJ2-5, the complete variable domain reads SAVISQKPSRDICQRGTSLTIQCQVDSQVTMMFWYRQQPGQSLTLIATANQGSEATYESGFVIDKFPISRPNLTFSTLTVSNMSPEDSSIYLCSVEGGAAVVQETQYFGPGTRLLVL.

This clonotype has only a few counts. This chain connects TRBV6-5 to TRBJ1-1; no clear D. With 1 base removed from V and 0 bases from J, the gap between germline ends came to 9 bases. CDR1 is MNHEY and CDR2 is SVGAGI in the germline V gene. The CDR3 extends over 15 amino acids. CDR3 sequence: CASSYYHTMNTEAFF. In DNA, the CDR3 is TGTGCCAGCAGTTACTATCACACCATGAACACTGAAGCTTTCTTT.

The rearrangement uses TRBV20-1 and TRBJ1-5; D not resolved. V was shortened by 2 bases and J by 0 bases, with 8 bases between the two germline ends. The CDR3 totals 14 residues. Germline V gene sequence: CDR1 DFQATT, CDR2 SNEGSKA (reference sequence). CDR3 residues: CSARTRSSNQPQHF. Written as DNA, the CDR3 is TGCAGTGCTAGAACCCGGAGTAGCAATCAGCCCCAGCATTTT.

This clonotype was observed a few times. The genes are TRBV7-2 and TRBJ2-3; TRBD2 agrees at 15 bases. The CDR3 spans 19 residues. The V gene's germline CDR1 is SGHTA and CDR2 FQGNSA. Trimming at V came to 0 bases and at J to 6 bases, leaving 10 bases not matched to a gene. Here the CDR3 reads CASSLAVLGLAGGGDTQYF. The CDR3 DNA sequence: TGTGCCAGCAGCTTAGCGGTCCTCGGACTAGCGGGAGGGGGGGATACGCAGTATTTT.